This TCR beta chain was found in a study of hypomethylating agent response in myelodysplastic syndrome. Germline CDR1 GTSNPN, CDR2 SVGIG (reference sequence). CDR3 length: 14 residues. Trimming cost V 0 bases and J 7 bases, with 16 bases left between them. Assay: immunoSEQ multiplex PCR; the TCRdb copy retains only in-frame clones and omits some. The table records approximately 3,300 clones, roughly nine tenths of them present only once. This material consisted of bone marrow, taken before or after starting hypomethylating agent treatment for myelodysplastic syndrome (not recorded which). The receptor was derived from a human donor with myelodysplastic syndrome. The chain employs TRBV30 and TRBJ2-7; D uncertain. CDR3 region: CAWSVLRTRGEQYF. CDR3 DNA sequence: TGTGCCTGGAGTGTACTCAGGACCCGAGGTGAGCAGTACTTC.